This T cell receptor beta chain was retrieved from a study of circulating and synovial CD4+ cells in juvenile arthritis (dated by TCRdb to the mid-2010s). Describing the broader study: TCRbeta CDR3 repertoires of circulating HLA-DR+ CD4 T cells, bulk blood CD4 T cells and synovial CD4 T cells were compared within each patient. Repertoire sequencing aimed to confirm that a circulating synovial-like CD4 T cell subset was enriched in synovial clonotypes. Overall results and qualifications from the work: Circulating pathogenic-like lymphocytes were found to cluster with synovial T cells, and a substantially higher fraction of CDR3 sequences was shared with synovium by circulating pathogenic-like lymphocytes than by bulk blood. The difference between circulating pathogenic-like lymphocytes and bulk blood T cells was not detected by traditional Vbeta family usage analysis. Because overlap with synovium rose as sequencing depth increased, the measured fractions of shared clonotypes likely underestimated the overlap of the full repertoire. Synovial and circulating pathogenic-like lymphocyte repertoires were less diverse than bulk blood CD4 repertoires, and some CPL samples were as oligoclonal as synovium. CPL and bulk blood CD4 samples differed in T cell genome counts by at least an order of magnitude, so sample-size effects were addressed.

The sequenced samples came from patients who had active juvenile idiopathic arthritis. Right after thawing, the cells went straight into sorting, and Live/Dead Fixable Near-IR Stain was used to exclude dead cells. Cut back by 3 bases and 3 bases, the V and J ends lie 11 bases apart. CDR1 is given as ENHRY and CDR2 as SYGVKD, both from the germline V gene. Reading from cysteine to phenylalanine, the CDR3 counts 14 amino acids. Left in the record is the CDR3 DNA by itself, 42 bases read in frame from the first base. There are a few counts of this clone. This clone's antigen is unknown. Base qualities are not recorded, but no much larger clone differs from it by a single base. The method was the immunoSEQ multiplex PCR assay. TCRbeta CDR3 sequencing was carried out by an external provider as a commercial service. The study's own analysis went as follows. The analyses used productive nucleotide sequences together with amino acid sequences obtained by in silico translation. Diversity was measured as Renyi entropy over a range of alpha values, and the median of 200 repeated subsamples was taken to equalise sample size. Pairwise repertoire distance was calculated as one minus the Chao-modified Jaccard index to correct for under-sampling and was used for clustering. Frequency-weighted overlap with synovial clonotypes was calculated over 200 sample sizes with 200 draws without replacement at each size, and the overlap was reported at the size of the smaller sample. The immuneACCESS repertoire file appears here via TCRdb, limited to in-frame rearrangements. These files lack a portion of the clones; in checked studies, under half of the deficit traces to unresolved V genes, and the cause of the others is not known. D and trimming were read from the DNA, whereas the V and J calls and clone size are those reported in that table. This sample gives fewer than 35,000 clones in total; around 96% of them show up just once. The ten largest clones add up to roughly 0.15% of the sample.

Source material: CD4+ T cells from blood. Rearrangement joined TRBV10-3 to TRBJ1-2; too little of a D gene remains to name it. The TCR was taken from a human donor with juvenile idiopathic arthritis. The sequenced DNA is TGTGCCATCAGTGACGTTCAACAGCACTATGGCTACACCTTC. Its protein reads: CAISDVQQHYGYTF.